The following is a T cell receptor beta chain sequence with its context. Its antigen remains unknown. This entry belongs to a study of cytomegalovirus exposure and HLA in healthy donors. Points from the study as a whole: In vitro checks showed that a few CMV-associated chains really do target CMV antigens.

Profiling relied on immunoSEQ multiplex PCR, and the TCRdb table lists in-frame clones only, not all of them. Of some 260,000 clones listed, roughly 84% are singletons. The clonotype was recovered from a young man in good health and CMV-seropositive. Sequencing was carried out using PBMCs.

The CDR3 sequence: CASSEADLTDTQYF. The CDR3 nucleotides are TGCGCCAGCAGCGAAGCGGATCTCACAGATACGCAGTATTTT. The gene calls are TRBV5-1 and TRBJ2-3; TRBD2 might be the D (5 bases). V gave up 4 bases and J gave up 2 bases, with 11 bases separating them. The CDR3 is made up of 14 amino acids. Germline loops: CDR1 SGHRS, CDR2 YFSETQ.